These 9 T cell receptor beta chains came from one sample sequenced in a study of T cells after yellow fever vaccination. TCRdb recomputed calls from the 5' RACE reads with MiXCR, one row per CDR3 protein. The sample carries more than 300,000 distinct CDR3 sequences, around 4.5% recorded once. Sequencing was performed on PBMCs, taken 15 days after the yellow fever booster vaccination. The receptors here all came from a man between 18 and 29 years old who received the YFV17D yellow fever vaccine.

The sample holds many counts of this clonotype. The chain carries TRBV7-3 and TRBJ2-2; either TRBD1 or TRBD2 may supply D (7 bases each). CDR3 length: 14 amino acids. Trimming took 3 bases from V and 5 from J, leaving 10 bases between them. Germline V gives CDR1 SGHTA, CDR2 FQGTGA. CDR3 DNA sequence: TGTGCCAGCAGCTTCCAGGGGGGGACCGGGGAGCTGTTTTTT. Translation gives CASSFQGGTGELFF.

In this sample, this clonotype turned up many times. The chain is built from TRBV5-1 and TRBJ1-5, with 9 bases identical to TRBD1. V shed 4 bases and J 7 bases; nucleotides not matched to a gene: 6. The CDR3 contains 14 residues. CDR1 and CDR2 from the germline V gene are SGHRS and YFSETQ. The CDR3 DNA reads TGCGCCAGCAGCGCGACAGGGGGGAACCAGCCCCAGCATTTT. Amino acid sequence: CASSATGGNQPQHF.

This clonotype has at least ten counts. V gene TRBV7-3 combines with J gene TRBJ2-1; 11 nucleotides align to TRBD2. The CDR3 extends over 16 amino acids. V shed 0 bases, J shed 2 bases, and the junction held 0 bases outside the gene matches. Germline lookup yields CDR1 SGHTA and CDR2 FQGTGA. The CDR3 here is CASSLTSGGAYNEQFF. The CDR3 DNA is TGTGCCAGCAGCTTAACTAGCGGGGGGGCCTACAATGAGCAGTTCTTC.

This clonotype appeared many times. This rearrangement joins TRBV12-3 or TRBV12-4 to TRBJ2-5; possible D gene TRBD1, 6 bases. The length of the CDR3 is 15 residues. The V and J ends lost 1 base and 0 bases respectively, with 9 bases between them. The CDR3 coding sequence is TGTGCCAGCAGTTTAGGGACAGAGTACCAAGAGACCCAGTACTTC. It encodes CASSLGTEYQETQYF.

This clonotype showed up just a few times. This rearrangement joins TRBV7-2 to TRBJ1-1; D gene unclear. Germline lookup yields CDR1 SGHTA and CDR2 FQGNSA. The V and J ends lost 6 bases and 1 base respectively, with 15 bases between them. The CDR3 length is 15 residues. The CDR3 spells CASRAEGFRNTEAFF. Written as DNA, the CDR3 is TGTGCCAGCAGAGCGGAGGGTTTTCGGAACACTGAAGCTTTCTTT.

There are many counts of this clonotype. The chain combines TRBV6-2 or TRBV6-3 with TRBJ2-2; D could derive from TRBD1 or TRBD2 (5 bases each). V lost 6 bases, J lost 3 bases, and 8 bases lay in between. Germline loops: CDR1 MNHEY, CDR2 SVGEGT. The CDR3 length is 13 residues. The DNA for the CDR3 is TGTGCCAGCAGGGGACGGCACACCGGGGAGCTGTTTTTT. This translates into CASRGRHTGELFF.

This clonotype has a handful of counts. The CDR3: CASSATLLRSYEQYF. In nucleotides, the CDR3 is TGTGCCAGCAGTGCGACGCTCCTGCGCTCCTACGAGCAGTACTTC. The rearrangement uses TRBV2 and TRBJ2-7; D unclear. The CDR3 is 15 amino acids. Trimming removed 4 bases from V and 0 bases from J, with 13 bases in between. Per germline, CDR1 SNHLY and CDR2 FYNNEI. The full variable domain, with the rest looked up from reference TRBV2 and TRBJ2-7, is EPEVTQTPSHQVTQMGQEVILRCVPISNHLYFYWYRQILGQKVEFLVSFYNNEISEKSEIFDDQFSVERPDGSNFTLKIRSTKLEDSAMYFCASSATLLRSYEQYFGPGTRLTVT.

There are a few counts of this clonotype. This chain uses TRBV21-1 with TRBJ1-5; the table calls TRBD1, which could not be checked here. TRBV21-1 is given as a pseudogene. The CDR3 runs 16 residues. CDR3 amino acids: CASSTSGTGSNQPQHF. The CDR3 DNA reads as TGTGCCAGCAGCACCTCCGGGACAGGGTCCAATCAGCCCCAGCATTTT.

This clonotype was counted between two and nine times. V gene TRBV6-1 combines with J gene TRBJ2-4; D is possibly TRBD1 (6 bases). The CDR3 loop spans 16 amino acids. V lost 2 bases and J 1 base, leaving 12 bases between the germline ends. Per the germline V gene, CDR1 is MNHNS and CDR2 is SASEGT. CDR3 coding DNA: TGTGCCAGCAGTGAATATACAGGGACGGCCAAAAACATTCAGTACTTC. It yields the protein CASSEYTGTAKNIQYF.